The present T cell receptor beta chain was sequenced within a study of identical twins. This clonotype was observed a few times. Its target is unknown. The germline V and J ends were trimmed by 0 bases and 3 bases, with 14 bases remaining between them. Looked up from germline, CDR1 is LGHNA and CDR2 is YSLEER. This CDR3 has 17 residues. Study outcomes and limitations: With beta out-of-frame sequences, excess sharing by twins was weaker. For out-of-frame alpha sequences shared by twins, low generation probability was in excess. Within cord blood, abundant beta clonotypes carried fewer insertions, but memory repertoires showed no such trend.

Each cDNA held unique molecular identifiers, and template switching gave it a universal primer site. MiXCR, applied by TCRdb to the 5' RACE reads, yields one record per CDR3 protein. Here the sample spans roughly 290,000 distinct CDR3 sequences, 7.5% to 9.5% being singletons. These same data were also listed under a study on yellow fever vaccine responses in identical twins.

The source of this sequence is a woman aged 18-30 years in good health. Sequencing was done on a sample of CD8+ T cells sorted from blood. This rearrangement joins TRBV4-3 to TRBJ1-4; no reliable D call. The CDR3 sequence is CASSQDRAVVSNEKLFF. In DNA form, the CDR3 reads TGCGCCAGCAGCCAAGATCGGGCGGTTGTCTCTAATGAAAAACTGTTTTTT.